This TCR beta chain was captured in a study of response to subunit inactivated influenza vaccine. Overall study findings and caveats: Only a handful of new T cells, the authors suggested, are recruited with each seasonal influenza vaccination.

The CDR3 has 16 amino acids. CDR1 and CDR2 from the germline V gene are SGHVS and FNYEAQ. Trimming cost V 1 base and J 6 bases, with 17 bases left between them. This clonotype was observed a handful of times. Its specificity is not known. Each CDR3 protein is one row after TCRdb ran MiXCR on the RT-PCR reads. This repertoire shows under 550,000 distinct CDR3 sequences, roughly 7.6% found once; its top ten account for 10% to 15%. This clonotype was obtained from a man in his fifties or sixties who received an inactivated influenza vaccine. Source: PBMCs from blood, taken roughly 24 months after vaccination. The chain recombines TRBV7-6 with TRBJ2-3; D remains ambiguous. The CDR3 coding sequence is TGTGCCAGCAGCTTAGGGACGGCACGCACCCACGATACGCAGTATTTT. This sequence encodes CASSLGTARTHDTQYF. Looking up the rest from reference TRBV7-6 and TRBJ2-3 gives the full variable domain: GAGVSQSPRYKVTKRGQDVALRCDPISGHVSLYWYRQALGQGPEFLTYFNYEAQQDKSGLPNDRFSAERPEGSISTLTIQRTEQRDSAMYRCASSLGTARTHDTQYFGPGTRLTVL.